This T cell receptor (delta chain) is drawn from a study of gamma-delta chains in newborns, infants, children. About the research overall: Innate gammadelta T cells reportedly expand polyclonally right after birth, driven by microbial exposure, per the title.

V lost 4 bases and J lost 0; bases outside the gene matches: 24. This CDR3 has 26 residues. Per the germline V gene, CDR1 is TSWWSYY and CDR2 is QGS. TCRdb fed the reads into CATT to redo clone calling. The sample includes about 5,600 delta-chain clones, less than 15% of them seen just once. The chain joins TRDV1 to TRDJ3; 13 bases match TRDD3. Sequencing was performed on blood, taken at baseline. This TCR came from a child who was a newborn, infant or young child, either healthy, febrile or measles-vaccinated (not recorded which). The DNA for the CDR3 is TGTGCTCTTGGGGCACGGCGGGAGCGGGCTTACTGGGGGATACGCGGTAGCTCCTGGGACACCCGACAGATGTTTTTC. Translation gives CALGARRERAYWGIRGSSWDTRQMFF.